Below are 31 T cell receptor beta chains sequenced from a single sample in a study of control samples from healthy donors and cancer patients. Profiled with immunoSEQ multiplex PCR; TCRdb holds only in-frame clones, not every one. The table has about 28,000 clones, 91% seen once. The source material was PBMCs. The receptors were gathered from a man in his fifties with lung cancer.

Points on this clone: This sample also contains other DNA sequences that code for the same CDR3. This chain links TRBV28 with TRBJ2-7, with 9 bases matching TRBD1. The CDR3 is made up of 14 amino acids. Germline CDR1 reads MDHEN; CDR2 reads SYDVKM. V shed 6 bases, J shed 1 base, and the junction held 4 bases outside the gene matches. The chain's CDR3 is CASRGTGRSYEQYF. The CDR3 DNA reads as TGTGCCAGCAGGGGGACAGGGCGATCCTACGAGCAGTACTTC.

The chain joins TRBV7-6 to TRBJ2-2; 9 nucleotides agree with TRBD2. V lost 2 bases, J lost 4 bases, and 5 bases stayed unmatched. Germline-derived CDR1 and CDR2 are SGHVS and FNYEAQ. The CDR3 sequence is 16 residues long. The DNA of the CDR3 is TGTGCCAGCAGCTTACGCTCAGCGGGGGGCACCGGGGAGCTGTTTTTT. It encodes CASSLRSAGGTGELFF.

This clone occurred once. The chain has TRBV6-2 or TRBV6-3 and TRBJ1-4, with 9 bases matching TRBD1. Trimming cost V 6 bases and J 8 bases; bases outside gene matches: 16. The V gene's germline CDR1 is MNHEY and CDR2 SVGEGT. There are 17 residues in the CDR3. CDR3 bases: TGTGCCAGCAGCTCGACCCCCGGGACAGGGCATGGCGAAAAACTGTTTTTT. Protein product: CASSSTPGTGHGEKLFF.

The chain couples TRBV10-1 to TRBJ2-2; the match to TRBD2 covers 8 bases. V was clipped by 3 bases and J by 5 bases; unmatched bases: 8. The CDR3 loop spans 16 amino acids. In germline, CDR1 is WNHNN, CDR2 SYGVQD (reference sequence). The CDR3 nucleotides are TGCGCCAGCAGTGAAGGGACTAGGAGGAGAACCGGGGAGCTGTTTTTT. The encoded protein is CASSEGTRRRTGELFF.

V is TRBV7-2 and J is TRBJ1-4, with 8 nucleotides matching TRBD1. The CDR3 length is 16 residues. The germline CDR1 and CDR2 sequences are SGHTA and FQGNSA. V shed 1 base and J 6 bases; nucleotides not matched to a gene: 7. This chain's CDR3 is CASSLVAGGAYEKLFF. CDR3 bases: TGTGCCAGCAGCTTAGTGGCAGGGGGCGCGTATGAAAAACTGTTTTTT.

The chain links TRBV30 to TRBJ2-5, with D unresolved. Trimming removed 2 bases at V and 4 bases at J, with 14 bases between. The CDR3 extends over 14 amino acids. In germline, CDR1 is GTSNPN, CDR2 SVGIG (reference sequence). CDR3 region: CAWSFGLGLETQYF. The CDR3 bases are TGTGCCTGGAGTTTCGGTTTAGGTTTAGAGACCCAGTACTTC.

This chain uses TRBV2 with TRBJ2-1; the match to TRBD2 covers 8 bases. J was trimmed by 3 bases and V by 6 bases; bases with no gene match: 4. This CDR3 region has 14 residues. Germline CDR1 reads SNHLY; CDR2 reads FYNNEI. DNA for the CDR3: TGTGCCAGCAGCGTTACTAGCGGCTACAATGAGCAGTTCTTC. Encoded protein: CASSVTSGYNEQFF.

The V gene is TRBV6-6, the J gene TRBJ1-2; D is perhaps TRBD1 (6 bases). CDR3 length equals 11 residues. From germline, CDR1 is MNHNY and CDR2 SVGAGI (reference sequence). The V gene lost 8 bases and the J gene lost 8 bases, with 12 bases spanning the gap. The CDR3 is CASYRVEGYTF. The CDR3 bases are TGTGCCAGCTACAGGGTGGAGGGCTACACCTTC.

J is TRBJ1-2 and V is TRBV2; no clear D. From germline, CDR1 is SNHLY and CDR2 FYNNEI. Trimming removed 0 bases from V and 3 bases from J, with 11 bases in between. The CDR3 totals 15 residues. CDR3 nucleotides: TGTGCCAGCAGTGAAGCCTCCCGGGAGGACTATGGCTACACCTTC. Its protein product is CASSEASREDYGYTF.

V is TRBV7-9 and J is TRBJ1-1; D not certain. V was clipped by 5 bases and J by 3 bases, with 4 bases between them. Per the germline V gene, CDR1 is SEHNR and CDR2 is FQNEAQ (reference sequence). This CDR3 region has 11 residues. CDR3 region: CASSPYTEAFF. The CDR3 coding sequence is TGTGCCAGCAGCCCCTACACTGAAGCTTTCTTT.

This clone was seen only a few times. The CDR3 region is CASTIGHSSYEQYF. The CDR3 nucleotides read TGTGCCAGCACCATAGGACATAGCTCCTACGAGCAGTACTTC. The chain uses TRBV11-1 and TRBJ2-7, with a possible D match to TRBD1 (5 bases). The V and J ends lost 7 bases and 0 bases respectively, with 13 bases between them. Germline values: CDR1 SGHAT, CDR2 FQDESV (reference sequence). CDR3 length: 14 amino acids.

The chain has TRBV7-9 and TRBJ2-3; D remains unclear. Germline lookup yields CDR1 SEHNR and CDR2 FQNEAQ (reference sequence). Trimming removed 4 bases at V and 10 bases at J, with 18 bases between. The CDR3 is 14 residues long. The CDR3 region has the DNA TGTGCCAGCAGCTCTAGGTGGGTTCCCATTGCGCAGTATTTT. Amino acid sequence: CASSSRWVPIAQYF.

The chain combines TRBV7-2 with TRBJ2-7; unclear D gene. The length of the CDR3 is 15 residues. Germline V lookup: CDR1 SGHTA, CDR2 FQGNSA. Between the trimmed V and J ends, which lost 1 base and 0 bases, there was a span of 10 bases. In nucleotides, the CDR3 is TGTGCCAGCAGCTTAGGGCAGATCTACTCCTACGAGCAGTACTTC. Protein sequence: CASSLGQIYSYEQYF.

The rearrangement links TRBV5-1 to TRBJ1-6; possible D gene TRBD1, 5 bases. Deletions cut 1 base from V and 5 bases from J, with 13 bases between. Germline values: CDR1 SGHRS, CDR2 YFSETQ. There are 16 residues in the CDR3. The CDR3 here is CASSLQGVPNNSPLHF. The CDR3 nucleotides read TGCGCCAGCAGCTTGCAGGGTGTGCCAAATAATTCACCCCTCCACTTT.

The chain employs TRBV7-2 and TRBJ2-7, with TRBD2 matching over 9 bases. The CDR3 extends over 15 amino acids. J gave up 6 bases and V 1 base, and 7 bases lay outside the gene matches. From germline, CDR1 is SGHTA and CDR2 FQGNSA. This CDR3 is CASSLVGSGGFEQYF. The DNA of the CDR3 is TGTGCCAGCAGCTTAGTAGGTAGCGGGGGCTTCGAGCAGTACTTC.

The gene calls are TRBV14 and TRBJ2-7; 8 bases fit TRBD1. This CDR3 is built from 14 residues. V shed 6 bases and J 3 bases; nucleotides not matched to a gene: 7. Germline V gives CDR1 SGHDN, CDR2 FVKESK. The CDR3 region has the DNA TGTGCCAGCAGAGAACGGACAGGGAGCTACGAGCAGTACTTC. The encoded protein is CASRERTGSYEQYF.

Concerning this clone: This specimen includes other DNA sequences encoding the same CDR3. The chain carries TRBV27 and TRBJ1-5, with 7 bases that match TRBD1. The germline V gene has CDR1 MNHEY and CDR2 SMNVEV (reference sequence). Trimming took 2 bases from V and 0 from J; bases not matched to a gene: 4. This CDR3 is built from 16 residues. CDR3 amino acids: CASSLSTGVSNQPQHF. For the CDR3, the DNA is TGTGCCAGCAGTTTAAGTACAGGGGTTAGCAATCAGCCCCAGCATTTT.

V usage is TRBV5-6 and J usage is TRBJ2-3; D is possibly TRBD2 (5 bases). The germline V gene encodes CDR1 SGHDT and CDR2 YYEEEE. Trimming removed 6 bases from V and 8 bases from J, with 13 bases in between. The CDR3 is made up of 12 amino acids. This chain's CDR3 is CASIPNSGTQYF. CDR3 nucleotide sequence: TGTGCCAGCATCCCAAACAGCGGTACGCAGTATTTT.

V gene TRBV11-2 combines with J gene TRBJ1-6; 7 bases map to TRBD1. CDR1 is SGHAT, CDR2 FQNNGV, per germline. The V segment lost 4 bases and the J segment 5 bases; nucleotides outside the gene matches: 2. CDR3 length: 14 residues. This CDR3 is CASSSGTDNSPLHF. In DNA, the CDR3 is TGTGCCAGCAGCTCCGGGACAGATAATTCACCCCTCCACTTT.

The chain carries TRBV9 and TRBJ1-2, with a tentative D call TRBD1 (5 bases). CDR3 length: 15 amino acids. With 4 bases removed from V and 5 bases from J, the gap between germline ends came to 18 bases. The germline CDR1 and CDR2 sequences are SGDLS and YYNGEE. The CDR3 region is CASSLLEWGYYGYTF. Here the CDR3 DNA reads TGTGCCAGCAGCCTACTCGAATGGGGGTATTATGGCTACACCTTC.

This chain connects TRBV7-8 to TRBJ1-5, with 11 bases that match TRBD1. Per the germline V gene, CDR1 is SGHVS and CDR2 is FQNEAQ. V was pared by 4 bases and J by 6 bases, with 5 bases of the junction left unmatched. This CDR3 spans 15 amino acids. The CDR3 here is CASSYGTGGSQPQHF. The CDR3 DNA reads as TGTGCCAGCAGCTACGGGACAGGGGGGAGTCAGCCCCAGCATTTT.

The V and J genes are TRBV28 and TRBJ1-2; D uncertain. There are 12 residues in the CDR3. The germline CDR1 and CDR2 sequences are MDHEN and SYDVKM. V was cut by 5 bases and J by 5 bases, with 9 bases left in between. The CDR3 protein is CASSLSLYGYTF. CDR3 nucleotides: TGTGCCAGCAGTCTTAGCCTGTATGGCTACACCTTC.

The J gene is TRBJ1-1, the V gene TRBV6-5; the D is unclear. V was clipped by 3 bases and J by 0 bases, with 8 bases between them. Germline CDR1 reads MNHEY; CDR2 reads SVGAGI. This CDR3 spans 14 amino acids. CDR3 in DNA: TGTGCCAGCAGTTATATCAAGATGAACACTGAAGCTTTCTTT. Amino acid sequence: CASSYIKMNTEAFF.

The rearrangement uses TRBV20-1 and TRBJ1-4; D is unresolved. Trimming removed 3 bases at V and 8 bases at J, with 13 bases between. Germline loops: CDR1 DFQATT, CDR2 SNEGSKA (reference sequence). The CDR3 runs 13 residues. This CDR3 is CSASGWQWEKLFF. In nucleotides, the CDR3 is TGCAGTGCTAGTGGGTGGCAGTGGGAAAAACTGTTTTTT.

V gene TRBV7-2 combines with J gene TRBJ2-2, with unresolved D. Germline loops: CDR1 SGHTA, CDR2 FQGNSA. V was shortened by 3 bases and J by 1 base, with 12 bases between the two germline ends. The CDR3 is 16 amino acids. CDR3: CASSFSSRKNTGELFF. For the CDR3, the DNA is TGTGCCAGCAGCTTTTCTTCCAGGAAGAACACCGGGGAGCTGTTTTTT.

The genes are TRBV19 and TRBJ1-2, with no clear D. Germline V gene lookup returns CDR1 LNHDA and CDR2 SQIVND (reference sequence). This CDR3 has 15 amino acids. Trimming shortened V by 0 bases and J by 4 bases, and 12 bases separated the two germline ends. CDR3 DNA sequence: TGTGCCAGTAGTATAGAAGGGCAGGAGCCCTATGGCTACACCTTC. Residues: CASSIEGQEPYGYTF. The full variable domain, with the rest looked up from reference TRBV19 and TRBJ1-2, is DGGITQSPKYLFRKEGQNVTLSCEQNLNHDAMYWYRQDPGQGLRLIYYSQIVNDFQKGDIAEGYSVSREKKESFPLTVTSAQKNPTAFYLCASSIEGQEPYGYTFGSGTRLTVV.

With respect to this clone: Sequence at one end of the junction differs from germline and may be a read error. The chain has TRBV25-1 and TRBJ1-2; D remains unclear. The germline V gene encodes CDR1 MGHDK and CDR2 SYGVNS. This CDR3 has 11 residues. In nucleotides, the CDR3 is TGTGCCAGCGGACCCACTTTTCCGGTGAACTTC. It codes for CASGPTFPVNF.

The V and J genes are TRBV27 and TRBJ2-5; D perhaps matches TRBD2 (6 bases). V dropped 8 bases and J dropped 9 bases, with 16 bases sitting between them. Germline values: CDR1 MNHEY, CDR2 SMNVEV (reference sequence). The CDR3 runs to 12 residues. This CDR3 reads CASYLLGGPQYF. In DNA form, the CDR3 reads TGTGCCAGCTACCTTTTGGGGGGTCCCCAGTACTTC.

V and J are TRBV28 and TRBJ1-1; TRBD1 aligns across 8 bases. V lost 6 bases and J lost 4; bases outside the gene matches: 10. The CDR3 spans 15 residues. Germline CDR1 reads MDHEN; CDR2 reads SYDVKM. Written as DNA, the CDR3 is TGTGCCAGCAGCGGACAGGGAAGAGCTGTCACTGAAGCTTTCTTT. Translated: CASSGQGRAVTEAFF.

The chain links TRBV5-1 to TRBJ2-3; D is ambiguous. The CDR3 runs to 13 residues. The germline V gene has CDR1 SGHRS and CDR2 YFSETQ. Trimming pared 4 bases from V and 2 bases from J, leaving 8 bases between. CDR3 nucleotide sequence: TGCGCCAGCAGCGGGGATAACACAGATACGCAGTATTTT. This translates into CASSGDNTDTQYF.

The V gene is TRBV3-1 (or the pseudogene TRBV3-2), the J gene TRBJ1-2; D might be TRBD1 (6 bases). CDR1 LGHDT and CDR2 YNNKEL come from the germline V gene (reference sequence). Trimming removed 0 bases from V and 5 bases from J, with 22 bases in between. The CDR3 sequence is 18 residues long. Written as DNA, the CDR3 is TGTGCCAGCAGCCAAGAGAGTTTCACAGGGAGGTTTTGGTATGGCTACACCTTC. Translation gives CASSQESFTGRFWYGYTF.